This T cell receptor (beta chain) is from a study of cytomegalovirus exposure and HLA in healthy donors. Looked up from germline, CDR1 is MDHEN and CDR2 is SYDVKM. CDR3 size: 16 residues. Trimming removed 2 bases from V and 0 bases from J, with 11 bases in between. With respect to this clone: Its specificity is unknown.

The PCR ran on 60 Vbeta and 13 Jbeta primers. In the authors' methods: Approximately 10 million shared chains were among roughly 81 million unique TCR beta chains counted in a later analysis. Only in-frame clones appear in the TCRdb table, and some are missing; sequencing was by immunoSEQ multiplex PCR. D and trimming were read from the DNA, whereas the V and J calls and clone size are those reported in that table. This repertoire comprises 200,000 to 250,000 clones; its ten largest clones make up around 1.1%. Study observations and caveats: Beyond CMV serostatus, there was no information to go on about immune exposure.

This receptor was taken from a girl aged 2 to 9 in good health and CMV-seropositive. This sequence joins TRBV28 and TRBJ1-5; tentative D call: TRBD1 (6 bases). Sequences were obtained from PBMCs. The CDR3 sequence: CASSLGTRLSNQPQHF. CDR3 sequence (DNA): TGTGCCAGCAGTTTAGGGACACGACTTAGCAATCAGCCCCAGCATTTT.